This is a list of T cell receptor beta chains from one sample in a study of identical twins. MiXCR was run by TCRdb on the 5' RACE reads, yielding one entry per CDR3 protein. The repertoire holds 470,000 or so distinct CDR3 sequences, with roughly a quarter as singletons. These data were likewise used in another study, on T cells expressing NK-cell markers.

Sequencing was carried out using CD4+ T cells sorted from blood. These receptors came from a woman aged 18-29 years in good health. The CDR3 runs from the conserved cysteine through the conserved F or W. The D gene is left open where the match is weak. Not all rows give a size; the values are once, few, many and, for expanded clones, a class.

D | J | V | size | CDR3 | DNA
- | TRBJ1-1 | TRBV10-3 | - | CAITSRVNTEAFF | TGTGCCATCACCTCCCGGGTGAACACTGAAGCTTTCTTT
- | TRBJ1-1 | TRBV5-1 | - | CASSLRDGWTEAFF | TGCGCCAGCAGCTTGAGGGATGGGTGGACTGAAGCTTTCTTT
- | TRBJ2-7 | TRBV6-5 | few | CASSYRSKRGYEQYF | TGTGCCAGCAGTTATCGCTCCAAGCGAGGGTACGAGCAGTACTTC
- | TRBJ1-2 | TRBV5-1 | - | CASSRDLIYGYTF | TGCGCCAGCAGCCGGGACCTCATCTATGGCTACACCTTC
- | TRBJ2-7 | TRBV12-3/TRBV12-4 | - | CASSQAGGKPRGQYF | TGTGCCAGCAGTCAGGCGGGCGGGAAGCCAAGGGGGCAGTACTTC
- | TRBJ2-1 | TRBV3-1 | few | CASRHLGGNSYNEQFF | TGTGCCAGCAGACATCTCGGGGGCAACTCCTACAATGAGCAGTTCTTC
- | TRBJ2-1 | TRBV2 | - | CASSHRDTNNEQFF | TGTGCCAGCAGTCACCGGGACACTAACAATGAGCAGTTCTTC
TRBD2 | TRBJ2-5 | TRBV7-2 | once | CASSALRLAEETQYF | TGTGCCAGCAGCGCTCTGAGACTAGCGGAAGAGACCCAGTACTTC
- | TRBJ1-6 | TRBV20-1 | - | CSARPTGNSPLHF | TGCAGTGCTAGACCGACAGGAAATTCACCCCTCCACTTT
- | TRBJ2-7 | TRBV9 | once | CASSTDSDYYEQYF | TGTGCCAGCAGCACCGATAGCGATTACTACGAGCAGTACTTC
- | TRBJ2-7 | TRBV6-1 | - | CASSPTTHYEQYF | TGTGCCAGCAGCCCGACAACCCATTACGAGCAGTACTTC
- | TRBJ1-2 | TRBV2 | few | CASRNRAGYGYTF | TGTGCCAGCAGGAACCGGGCAGGCTATGGCTACACCTTC
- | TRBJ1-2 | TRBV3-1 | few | CASSRWTGEANYGYTF | TGTGCCAGCAGCCGATGGACCGGGGAAGCTAACTATGGCTACACCTTC
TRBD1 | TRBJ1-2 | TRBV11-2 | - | CASSYLGQGNYGYTF | TGTGCCAGCAGCTATCTGGGACAGGGGAACTATGGCTACACCTTC
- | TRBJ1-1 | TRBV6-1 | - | CASRTDSRNTEAFF | TGTGCCAGCAGGACAGATAGTCGGAACACTGAAGCTTTCTTT
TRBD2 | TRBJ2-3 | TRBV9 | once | CASSVEAGGPSDTQYF | TGTGCCAGCAGCGTAGAGGCGGGAGGGCCATCAGATACGCAGTATTTT
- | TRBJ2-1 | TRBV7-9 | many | CASSLKGNEQFF | TGTGCCAGCAGCTTGAAAGGCAATGAGCAGTTCTTC
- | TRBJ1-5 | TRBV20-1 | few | CSATYPPLSGQPQHF | TGCAGTGCCACCTACCCCCCGCTTTCGGGGCAGCCCCAGCATTTT
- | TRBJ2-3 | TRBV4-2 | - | CASSQWSDETDTQYF | TGTGCCAGCAGCCAATGGAGCGACGAGACAGATACGCAGTATTTT
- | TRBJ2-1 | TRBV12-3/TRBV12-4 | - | CASRLQDAVYNEQFF | TGTGCCAGCAGGCTCCAAGATGCTGTCTACAATGAGCAGTTCTTC
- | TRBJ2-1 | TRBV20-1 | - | CSAISGAYNEQFF | TGCAGTGCTATTAGCGGAGCCTACAATGAGCAGTTCTTC
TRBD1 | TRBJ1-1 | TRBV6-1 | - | CASRAHTGGESAFF | TGTGCCAGCAGAGCCCACACAGGGGGGGAATCAGCTTTCTTT
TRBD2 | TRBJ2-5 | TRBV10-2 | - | CASSEPAGGRETQYF | TGCGCCAGCAGTGAGCCAGCGGGAGGAAGGGAGACCCAGTACTTC
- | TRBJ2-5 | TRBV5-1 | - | CASSSGAGLQETQYF | TGCGCCAGCAGCTCCGGAGCGGGTCTTCAAGAGACCCAGTACTTC
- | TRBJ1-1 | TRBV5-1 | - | CASSWISSGNTEAFF | TGCGCCAGCAGTTGGATTAGTTCGGGGAACACTGAAGCTTTCTTT
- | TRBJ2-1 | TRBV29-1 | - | CSVELVGNEQFF | TGCAGCGTCGAACTAGTGGGCAATGAGCAGTTCTTC
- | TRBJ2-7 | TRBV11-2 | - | CASSLFTEQYF | TGTGCCAGCAGCTTATTCACAGAGCAGTACTTC
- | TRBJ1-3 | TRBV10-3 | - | CAISESNGLHGNTIYF | TGTGCCATCAGTGAGTCGAACGGGCTTCACGGAAACACCATATATTTT
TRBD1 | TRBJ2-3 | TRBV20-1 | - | CSARPGQGARDTQYF | TGCAGTGCTAGACCGGGACAGGGGGCAAGGGATACGCAGTATTTT
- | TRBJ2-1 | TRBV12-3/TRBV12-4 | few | CASSLRRGPWYNEQFF | TGTGCCAGCAGTTTGCGTCGGGGGCCCTGGTACAATGAGCAGTTCTTC
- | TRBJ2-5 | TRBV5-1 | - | CASSLERNQETQYF | TGCGCCAGCAGCTTGGAGCGGAACCAAGAGACCCAGTACTTC
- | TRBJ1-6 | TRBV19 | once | CASSAISSYNSPLHF | TGTGCCAGTAGTGCTATCAGCTCCTATAATTCACCCCTCCACTTT
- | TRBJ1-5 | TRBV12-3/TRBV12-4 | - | CASSLRSGNQPQHF | TGTGCCAGCAGTTTAAGATCGGGGAATCAGCCCCAGCATTTT
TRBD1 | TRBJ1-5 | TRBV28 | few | CASSPGTEDQPQHF | TGTGCCAGCAGTCCCGGGACAGAGGATCAGCCCCAGCATTTT
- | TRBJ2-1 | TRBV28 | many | CASSLLYYNEQFF | TGTGCCAGCAGTTTACTCTACTACAATGAGCAGTTCTTC
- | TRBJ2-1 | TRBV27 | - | CASTPRGRNEQFF | TGTGCCAGCACCCCCCGGGGACGGAATGAGCAGTTCTTC
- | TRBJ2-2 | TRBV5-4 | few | CASSYGMTANTGELFF | TGTGCCAGCAGCTATGGGATGACAGCCAACACCGGGGAGCTGTTTTTT
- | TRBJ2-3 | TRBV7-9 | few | CASGSIAEGTQYF | TGTGCCAGCGGGTCAATAGCTGAGGGGACGCAGTATTTT
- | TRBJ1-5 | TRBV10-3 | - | CAISEGVSQPQHF | TGTGCCATCAGTGAAGGGGTCTCTCAGCCCCAGCATTTT
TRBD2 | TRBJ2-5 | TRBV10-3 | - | CAISDRSGRSSETQYF | TGTGCCATCAGTGACCGGAGCGGGAGGAGTTCAGAGACCCAGTACTTC
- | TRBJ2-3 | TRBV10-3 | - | CAISPTTGTQYF | TGTGCCATCAGTCCAACTACCGGTACGCAGTATTTT
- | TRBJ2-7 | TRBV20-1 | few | CSAIRDSSYEQYF | TGCAGTGCAATCCGGGACTCCTCCTACGAGCAGTACTTC
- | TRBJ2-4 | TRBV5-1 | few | CASRAEEAENIQYF | TGCGCCAGCCGCGCCGAGGAAGCCGAAAACATTCAGTACTTC
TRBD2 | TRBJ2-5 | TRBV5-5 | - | CASSLGLAGALSETQYF | TGTGCCAGCAGCTTGGGACTAGCGGGGGCTTTATCAGAGACCCAGTACTTC
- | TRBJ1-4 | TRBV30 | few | CAWSAGTDEKLFF | TGTGCCTGGAGTGCCGGGACGGACGAAAAACTGTTTTTT
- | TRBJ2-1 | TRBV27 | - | CASSGGLEDEQFF | TGTGCCAGCAGTGGTGGTCTCGAGGATGAGCAGTTCTTC